This T cell receptor beta chain was obtained from a study of T-cell reconstitution after alpha-beta-depleted transplantation in children. The CDR3 has 15 amino acids. Germline-derived CDR1 and CDR2 are MDHEN and SYDVKM. J gave up 6 bases and V 4 bases, and 7 bases lay outside the gene matches. This clonotype was counted ten times or more. This sample's TCRbeta library carried unique molecular identifier barcodes. TCRdb recomputed calls from the PCR reads with MiXCR, one row per CDR3 protein. The sample comprises about 500,000 distinct CDR3 sequences, about 10% of which are singletons, and around 15% rests with the top ten.

The chain joins TRBV28 to TRBJ2-4; 9 nucleotides line up with TRBD2. The sample here was PBMCs, mostly from graft donor cells, taken 180 days after TCRalphabeta/CD19-depleted stem cell transplant. The receptor's source is a female patient aged 2-10 years who had a stem cell transplant for aplastic anemia, so the T cells may come from the graft donor. This CDR3 is CASSSWTSDGNIQYF. As DNA, the CDR3 is TGTGCCAGCAGTTCTTGGACTAGCGACGGAAACATTCAGTACTTC. The whole variable domain, remainder taken from reference TRBV28 and TRBJ2-4, is DVKVTQSSRYLVKRTGEKVFLECVQDMDHENMFWYRQDPGLGLRLIYFSYDVKMKEKGDIPEGYSVSREKKERFSLILESASTNQTSMYLCASSSWTSDGNIQYFGAGTRLSVL.